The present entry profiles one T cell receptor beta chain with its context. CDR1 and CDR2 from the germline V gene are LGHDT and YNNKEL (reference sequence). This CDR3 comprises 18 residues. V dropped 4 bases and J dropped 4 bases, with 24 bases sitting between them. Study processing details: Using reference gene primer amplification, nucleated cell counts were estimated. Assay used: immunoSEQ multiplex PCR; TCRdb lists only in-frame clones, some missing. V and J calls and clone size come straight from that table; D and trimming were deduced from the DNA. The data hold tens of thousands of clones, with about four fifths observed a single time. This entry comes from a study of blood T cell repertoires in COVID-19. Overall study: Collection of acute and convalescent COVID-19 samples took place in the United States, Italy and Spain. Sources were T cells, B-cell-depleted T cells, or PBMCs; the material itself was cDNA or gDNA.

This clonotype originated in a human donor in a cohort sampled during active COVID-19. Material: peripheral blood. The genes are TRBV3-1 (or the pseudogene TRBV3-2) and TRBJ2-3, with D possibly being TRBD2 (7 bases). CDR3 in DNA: TGTGCCAGCAGCCTTTCCGGGGCCGGGGGGCCCAACGCAGATACGCAGTATTTT. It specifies CASSLSGAGGPNADTQYF.